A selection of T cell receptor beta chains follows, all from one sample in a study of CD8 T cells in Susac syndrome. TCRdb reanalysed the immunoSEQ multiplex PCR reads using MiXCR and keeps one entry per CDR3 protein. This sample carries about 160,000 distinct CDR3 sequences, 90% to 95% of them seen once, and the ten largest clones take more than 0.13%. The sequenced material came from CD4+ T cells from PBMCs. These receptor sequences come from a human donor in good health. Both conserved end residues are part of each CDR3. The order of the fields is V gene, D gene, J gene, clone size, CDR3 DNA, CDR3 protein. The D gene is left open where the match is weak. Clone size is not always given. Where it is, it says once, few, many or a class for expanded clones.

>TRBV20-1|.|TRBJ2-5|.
TGCAGTGCACGGGGGACTCCCTCGTGGACCCAGTACTTC
CSARGTPSWTQYF
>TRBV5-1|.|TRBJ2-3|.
TGCGCCAGCAGCCTGCTCGGGAGCGCAGATACGCAGTATTTT
CASSLLGSADTQYF
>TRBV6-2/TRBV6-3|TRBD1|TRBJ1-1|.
TGTGCCAGCAGCCACTATGGGACAGGCGCCCGTGAAGCTTTCTTT
CASSHYGTGAREAFF
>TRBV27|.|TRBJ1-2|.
TGTGCCAGCGCTCAACAGGGCGGCGTCTATGGCTACACCTTC
CASAQQGGVYGYTF
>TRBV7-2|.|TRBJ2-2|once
TGTGCCAGCAGCCGGGGAGGGGAGCTGTTTTTT
CASSRGGELFF
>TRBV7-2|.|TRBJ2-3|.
TGTGCCAGCAGCTTAGCGCTAAACACAGATACGCAGTATTTT
CASSLALNTDTQYF
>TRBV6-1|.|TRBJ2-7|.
TGTGCCAGCAGCCACTTCCCGCCAAACCCCCTCTCCTACGAGCAGTACTTC
CASSHFPPNPLSYEQYF
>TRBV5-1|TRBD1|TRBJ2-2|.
TGCGCCAGCAGCTTGGCCCGACAGGGCGTCACCGGGGAGCTGTTTTTT
CASSLARQGVTGELFF
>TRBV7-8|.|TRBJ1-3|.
TGTGCCAGCAGCTTGGCCCAGGGGCGATCACTTGGAAACACCATATATTTT
CASSLAQGRSLGNTIYF
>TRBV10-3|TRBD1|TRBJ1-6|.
TGTGCCATCAGGGAAACAGGGGGCAGTGGTTCACCCCTCCACTTT
CAIRETGGSGSPLHF
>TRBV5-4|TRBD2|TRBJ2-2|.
TGTGCCAGCAGCCCGGGGGGGTCTCCGACCGGGGAGCTGTTTTTT
CASSPGGSPTGELFF
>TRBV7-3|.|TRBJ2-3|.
TGTGCCAGCAGCATAGGGTCAGATACGCAGTATTTT
CASSIGSDTQYF
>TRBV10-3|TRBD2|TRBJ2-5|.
TGTGCCATCAGTGATACTAGCGGGGGGGAGACCCAGTACTTC
CAISDTSGGETQYF
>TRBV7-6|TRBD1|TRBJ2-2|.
TGTGCCAGCAGCCCTAGGGGGCGACAGGGCAGGAGCACCGGGGAGCTGTTTTTT
CASSPRGRQGRSTGELFF
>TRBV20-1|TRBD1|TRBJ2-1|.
TGCAGTGCCGCATGGTCAGGGACAGGGCAGTTCTTC
CSAAWSGTGQFF
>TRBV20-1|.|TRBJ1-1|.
TGCAGTGCTAGACAGGCGAACACTGAAGCTTTCTTT
CSARQANTEAFF
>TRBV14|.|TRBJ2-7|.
TGTGCCAGCCGCCGGCAGGGAAGTGACGAGCAGTACTTC
CASRRQGSDEQYF
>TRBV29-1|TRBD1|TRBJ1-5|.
TGCAGCGTCGTCCTAAATACAGGGGTAAATCAGCCCCAGCATTTT
CSVVLNTGVNQPQHF
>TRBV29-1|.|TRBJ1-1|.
TGCAGCGCCCAGGGGACTGAAGCTTTCTTT
CSAQGTEAFF
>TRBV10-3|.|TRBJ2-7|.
TGTGCCATCTCCGGCCAGGGCCTCAACTACGAGCAGTACTTC
CAISGQGLNYEQYF
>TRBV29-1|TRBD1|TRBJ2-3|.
TGCAGCGTTGGGGACAGGGTGAAGGATACGCAGTATTTT
CSVGDRVKDTQYF
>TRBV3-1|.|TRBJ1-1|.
TGTGCCAGCAGTTTCGACCCGAACACTGAAGCTTTCTTT
CASSFDPNTEAFF
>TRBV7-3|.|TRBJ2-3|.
TGTGCCAGCAGCTTTGGAGGGGGCGTCACAGATACGCAGTATTTT
CASSFGGGVTDTQYF
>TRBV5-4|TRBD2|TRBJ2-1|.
TGTGCCAGCAGCTTCTCGAGCGGGGTGTACAATGAGCAGTTCTTC
CASSFSSGVYNEQFF
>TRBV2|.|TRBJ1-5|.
TGTGCCAGCAGTGAGAGGGGGGTCAATCAGCCCCAGCATTTT
CASSERGVNQPQHF
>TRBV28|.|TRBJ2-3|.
TGTGCCAGCAGTTTGAGGGACCTAAGCACAGATACGCAGTATTTT
CASSLRDLSTDTQYF
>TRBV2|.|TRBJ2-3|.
TGTGCCAGCAGGGCAGGACGGGATACGCAGTATTTT
CASRAGRDTQYF
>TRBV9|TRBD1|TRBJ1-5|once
TGTGCCAGCAGCGTGGGGACCGGGACAGCGCTCTGCTATAGCAATCAGCCCCAGCATTTT
CASSVGTGTALCYSNQPQHF
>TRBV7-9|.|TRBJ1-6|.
TGTGCCAGCAGCCGTATGCAGGGGACCTATAATTCACCCCTCCACTTT
CASSRMQGTYNSPLHF
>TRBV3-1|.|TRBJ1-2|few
TGTGCCAGCAGCCAGGGAGGCGGCTACACCTTC
CASSQGGGYTF
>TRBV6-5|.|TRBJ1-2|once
TGTGCCAGCAGTTACTATAGCAGGATTAGCAACTATGGCTACACCTTC
CASSYYSRISNYGYTF
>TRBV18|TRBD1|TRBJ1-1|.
TGTGCCAGCTCACCCCCCGGACAGGGTGCCAGCACTGAAGCTTTCTTT
CASSPPGQGASTEAFF
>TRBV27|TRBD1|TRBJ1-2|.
TGTGCCAGCAGACGGAGGGGGCCTAACTATGGCTACACCTTC
CASRRRGPNYGYTF